This T cell receptor (beta chain) was recovered during a study of cytomegalovirus exposure and HLA in healthy donors. 60 Vbeta and 13 Jbeta primers were used in PCR. Clones were sequenced by immunoSEQ multiplex PCR, and TCRdb holds only the in-frame ones, with some missing. The data show roughly 200,000 clones, about 88% seen once. The V gene's germline CDR1 is MGHRA and CDR2 YSYEKL. V dropped 4 bases and J dropped 2; count of bases not matched to a gene: 4. The CDR3 contains 15 residues. Overall study results and limits: Reports showed the classifier diagnosing cytomegalovirus status with high specificity and sensitivity. Among TCR beta chains of equal frequency, HLA-associated ones were more clonally expanded in a later analysis.

Comments on this clone: Its antigen is not known.

The TCR sequence derives from a woman aged 30 to 39 in good health and CMV-seronegative. This chain links TRBV4-1 with TRBJ1-3; 8 nucleotides match TRBD1. Sequencing was carried out using PBMCs. CDR3 region: CASSRRTGTGNTIYF. The CDR3 nucleotides are TGCGCCAGCAGCCGCCGGACAGGGACTGGAAACACCATATATTTT.